This T cell receptor (beta chain) was retrieved from a study of blood T cell repertoires in COVID-19. This CDR3 has 15 amino acids. CDR1 is MNHEY and CDR2 is SVGAGI in the germline V gene. The ends lost 10 bases at V and 5 bases at J; junction bases unmatched: 16. Participants, 18 to 89 years old, spanned 24 US areas. Each participant's cohort was designated according to participant-reported clinical history. Authors' processing steps: Amplification with reference gene primers provided the estimates of nucleated cell counts. Measured with immunoSEQ multiplex PCR; TCRdb has only the in-frame clones, and not every one. That table gives V, J and clone size, and the DNA gave D and trimming. Here the sample spans about 220,000 clones, around 91% being singletons.

The chain is built from TRBV6-5 and TRBJ2-7; 8 nucleotides align to TRBD2. The sample was PBMCs or T cells enriched from blood (not recorded which). This sequence originates from a man aged 25-45 years who had been exposed to COVID-19. The chain's CDR3 is CATTTGGAGMDEQYF. CDR3 in DNA: TGTGCCACCACAACCGGGGGGGCGGGCATGGACGAGCAGTACTTC.